In its sample, the clone carrying this TCR beta chain was seen a few times. Germline V lookup: CDR1 MNHNS, CDR2 SASEGT. The ends were cut back, 6 bases at V and 2 bases at J, with 14 bases in the middle. This CDR3 contains 14 residues. Using its own MiXCR run on the 5' RACE reads, TCRdb lists one record per CDR3 protein. This table has a few hundred thousand distinct CDR3 sequences, 18% appearing once. The data originate from a study of CD8 T cells in ankylosing spondylitis. The clonotype was recovered from a male donor with ankylosing spondylitis or in good health (not recorded which). V is TRBV6-1 and J is TRBJ2-7; D may be TRBD2 (6 bases). The sample was blood, either unsorted or a sorted T cell fraction (not recorded which). The CDR3 loop reads CASSLMTRTYEQYF. CDR3 in DNA: TGTGCCAGCAGCCTGATGACTAGAACCTACGAGCAGTACTTC.